The 32 T cell receptor beta chains below were found in one sample sequenced in a study of CD8 T cells in Susac syndrome. Reverse transcription of roughly 0.5 to 1 ug RNA was performed with random hexamers. TCRdb called the immunoSEQ multiplex PCR reads again in MiXCR, with one record for every CDR3 protein. Altogether 95,000 to 150,000 distinct CDR3 sequences are present, 96% being singletons, with the ten largest covering roughly 0.14%. Sequenced sample: CD4+ T cells from PBMCs. These receptors were obtained from a human donor with Susac syndrome.

The J gene is TRBJ1-2, the V gene TRBV29-1, with 9 bases fitting TRBD1. This CDR3 region has 12 residues. The trim removed 6 bases at V and 3 bases at J, leaving 2 bases unmatched. CDR1 and CDR2 from the germline V gene are SQVTM and ANQGSEA. This chain's CDR3 is CSVQGADYGYTF. The CDR3 DNA sequence: TGCAGCGTACAGGGGGCGGACTATGGCTACACCTTC.

The J gene is TRBJ1-3, the V gene TRBV29-1; D is possibly TRBD1 (6 bases). This CDR3 has 15 residues. Trimming left V 4 bases short and J 4 bases short, with 17 bases between. Germline-derived CDR1 and CDR2 are SQVTM and ANQGSEA. The CDR3 DNA follows: TGCAGCGTTGCAGGGGCCCAATCAATCGGAAACACCATATATTTT. Its protein is CSVAGAQSIGNTIYF.

The V gene is TRBV20-1, the J gene TRBJ1-5; the D is unclear. The CDR3 totals 15 residues. From germline, CDR1 is DFQATT and CDR2 SNEGSKA (reference sequence). V was clipped by 3 bases and J by 0 bases, with 12 bases between them. CDR3 DNA: TGCAGTGCTAGCAAGGGCGCCTATAGCAATCAGCCCCAGCATTTT. This gives the protein CSASKGAYSNQPQHF.

This clonotype was observed a few times. The chain joins TRBV29-1 to TRBJ2-7, with D unclear. Germline V lookup: CDR1 SQVTM, CDR2 ANQGSEA. The CDR3 covers 11 residues. Trimming pared 4 bases from V and 0 bases from J, leaving 4 bases between. The CDR3 DNA reads as TGCAGCGTTGTTGGCTCCTACGAGCAGTACTTC. Its translation: CSVVGSYEQYF.

The chain employs TRBV20-1 and TRBJ2-7; TRBD1 matches at 10 bases. V dropped 7 bases and J dropped 3; count of bases not matched to a gene: 6. From germline, CDR1 is DFQATT and CDR2 SNEGSKA (reference sequence). The CDR3 has 13 residues. The CDR3 region has the DNA TGCAGTGTATCCGGGACAGGGGTCTACGAGCAGTACTTC. This codes for CSVSGTGVYEQYF.

The chain couples TRBV6-1 to TRBJ2-6, with 9 bases matching TRBD2. CDR1 and CDR2 from the germline V gene are MNHNS and SASEGT. V trimming: 6 bases; J trimming: 0 bases; junction bases outside the gene matches: 9. The CDR3 sequence is 18 residues long. CDR3 bases: TGTGCCAGCAGCCGCGGCGGTAGCGGGAGCTCTGGGGCCAACGTCCTGACTTTC. This codes for CASSRGGSGSSGANVLTF.

The chain is built from TRBV2 and TRBJ2-6; 7 nucleotides match TRBD1. CDR1 and CDR2 (germline): SNHLY, FYNNEI. This CDR3 is built from 15 residues. J lost 2 bases, V lost 6 bases, and 4 bases had no gene match. This CDR3 is CASSVTGAGANVLTF. CDR3 nucleotide sequence: TGTGCCAGCAGCGTAACAGGGGCTGGGGCCAACGTCCTGACTTTC.

This sequence joins TRBV30 and TRBJ1-1; D unresolved. There are 13 residues in the CDR3. Germline V gene lookup returns CDR1 GTSNPN and CDR2 SVGIG (reference sequence). V was pared by 0 bases and J by 1 base, with 6 bases between. CDR3 DNA sequence: TGTGCCTGGAGTGTAAACACGAACACTGAAGCTTTCTTT. Its protein product is CAWSVNTNTEAFF.

The chain has TRBV20-1 and TRBJ2-3; D not certain. In germline, CDR1 is DFQATT, CDR2 SNEGSKA (reference sequence). Trimming removed 6 bases from V and 1 base from J, with 11 bases in between. The CDR3 is 13 amino acids. CDR3 sequence: CSAPAAGTDTQYF. Here the CDR3 DNA reads TGCAGTGCCCCGGCGGCCGGCACAGATACGCAGTATTTT.

This chain connects TRBV9 to TRBJ1-5; tentative D call: TRBD1 (5 bases). The CDR3 contains 14 residues. The V end was cut by 2 bases, the J end by 0 bases, with 6 bases between. CDR1 and CDR2 from the germline V gene are SGDLS and YYNGEE. The CDR3 protein is CASSVGGSNQPQHF. The CDR3 coding sequence is TGTGCCAGCAGCGTGGGGGGTAGCAATCAGCCCCAGCATTTT.

The gene calls are TRBV6-1 and TRBJ2-1; 11 positions agree with TRBD2. Trimming at V came to 5 bases and at J to 8 bases, leaving 11 bases not matched to a gene. In germline, CDR1 is MNHNS, CDR2 SASEGT. The CDR3 spans 16 residues. The CDR3 nucleotides are TGTGCCAGCAGTATCGCCACTAGCGGGAGTCGGTATGAGCAGTTCTTC. Its translation is CASSIATSGSRYEQFF.

The genes are TRBV20-1 and TRBJ1-2, with 9 bases fitting TRBD1. The CDR3 has 11 amino acids. From germline, CDR1 is DFQATT and CDR2 SNEGSKA (reference sequence). V lost 2 bases and J lost 13; bases outside the gene matches: 5. DNA of the CDR3: TGCAGTGCTAGACCACAGGGGGCACTCACCTTC. Its protein product is CSARPQGALTF.

This chain uses TRBV12-3 or TRBV12-4 with TRBJ1-2; 8 bases agree with TRBD1. The CDR3 has 15 amino acids. V trimming: 1 base; J trimming: 5 bases; junction bases outside the gene matches: 6. The CDR3 loop reads CASSLVQGANYGYTF. DNA of the CDR3: TGTGCCAGCAGTTTAGTGCAGGGGGCGAATTATGGCTACACCTTC.

The chain links TRBV20-1 to TRBJ1-5; D gene uncertain. CDR1 is DFQATT and CDR2 is SNEGSKA in the germline V gene (reference sequence). The CDR3 has 15 residues. Trimming stripped 0 bases from V and 6 bases from J, with 15 bases between. CDR3 nucleotides: TGCAGTGCTAGAGATCTCGGAGGGAGTCTTCAGCCCCAGCATTTT. Translated, it gives CSARDLGGSLQPQHF.

This rearrangement joins TRBV12-3 or TRBV12-4 to TRBJ2-7; D not resolved. The length of the CDR3 is 15 residues. Trimming left V 1 base short and J 2 bases short, with 12 bases between. The CDR3 DNA follows: TGTGCCAGCAGTTTAGGGCAGCTAAGGGCCTACGAGCAGTACTTC. Translation: CASSLGQLRAYEQYF.

This chain links TRBV10-3 with TRBJ2-3; tentatively, D is TRBD1 or TRBD2 (5 bases each). From germline, CDR1 is ENHRY and CDR2 SYGVKD. The CDR3 runs to 14 residues. Trimming took off 5 bases at V and 2 bases at J, with 11 bases between the two ends. The CDR3: CAISWKGTTDTQYF. The CDR3 DNA follows: TGTGCCATCAGTTGGAAGGGGACCACAGATACGCAGTATTTT.

The J gene is TRBJ2-5, the V gene TRBV7-8, with D perhaps matching TRBD2 (6 bases). Trimming cost V 4 bases and J 0 bases, with 9 bases left between them. The CDR3 loop spans 14 amino acids. CDR1 and CDR2 from the germline V gene are SGHVS and FQNEAQ. CDR3 DNA sequence: TGTGCCAGCAGCTCGGGGGTCCACCAAGAGACCCAGTACTTC. Encoded protein: CASSSGVHQETQYF.

The rearrangement joins TRBV18 to TRBJ1-5, with no clear D. The germline gives CDR1 KGHSH, CDR2 LQKENI. The CDR3 consists of 14 residues. Trimming stripped 5 bases from V and 2 bases from J, with 10 bases between. This CDR3 reads CASSVERGNQPQHF. The CDR3 DNA reads as TGTGCCAGCTCAGTGGAAAGGGGCAATCAGCCCCAGCATTTT.

This sequence joins TRBV30 and TRBJ1-1; D not certain. Trimming cost V 0 bases and J 3 bases, with 5 bases left between them. Germline CDR1 reads GTSNPN; CDR2 reads SVGIG (reference sequence). The CDR3 consists of 12 residues. The CDR3 region has the DNA TGTGCCTGGAGTGTATATGACACTGAAGCTTTCTTT. This translates into CAWSVYDTEAFF.

J is TRBJ1-1 and V is TRBV7-2; D is unclear. The CDR3 runs 12 residues. The germline V gene has CDR1 SGHTA and CDR2 FQGNSA. The V and J ends lost 4 bases and 5 bases respectively, with 8 bases between them. This CDR3 is CASSWGETEAFF. The CDR3 DNA follows: TGTGCCAGCAGCTGGGGTGAGACTGAAGCTTTCTTT.

The chain is built from TRBV2 and TRBJ2-7; D call uncertain. CDR3 size: 13 residues. Trimming took 6 bases from V and 1 from J, leaving 10 bases between them. The germline V gene encodes CDR1 SNHLY and CDR2 FYNNEI. The chain's CDR3 is CASRRVRSYEQYF. The CDR3 nucleotides are TGTGCCAGCAGGAGAGTCAGATCCTACGAGCAGTACTTC.

This chain joins TRBV6-5 and TRBJ1-1; 9 nucleotides line up with TRBD1. The CDR3 length is 14 residues. J lost 0 bases, V lost 8 bases, and 4 bases had no gene match. Germline lookup yields CDR1 MNHEY and CDR2 SVGAGI. CDR3 nucleotide sequence: TGTGCCAGCGGCAGGACAGGGGTGAACACTGAAGCTTTCTTT. Translating it yields CASGRTGVNTEAFF.

The chain uses TRBV30 and TRBJ2-1, with 8 bases fitting TRBD2. The CDR3 contains 13 residues. Trimming at V came to 6 bases and at J to 7 bases, leaving 8 bases not matched to a gene. Per the germline V gene, CDR1 is GTSNPN and CDR2 is SVGIG (reference sequence). The CDR3: CACGSGRPNEQFF. The CDR3 nucleotides read TGTGCCTGTGGCAGCGGGAGACCGAATGAGCAGTTCTTC.

In its sample, this clonotype was seen a few times. The chain uses TRBV7-3 and TRBJ1-1; D call uncertain. V dropped 3 bases and J dropped 5 bases, with 10 bases sitting between them. The CDR3 runs to 13 residues. From germline, CDR1 is SGHTA and CDR2 FQGTGA. This CDR3 is CASSLSPGTEAFF. CDR3 coding DNA: TGTGCCAGCAGCTTGAGCCCTGGGACTGAAGCTTTCTTT.

The chain uses TRBV7-9 and TRBJ2-3, with D uncertain. This CDR3 contains 16 residues. The V gene lost 5 bases and the J gene lost 1 base, with 16 bases spanning the gap. CDR1 is SEHNR and CDR2 is FQNEAQ in the germline V gene (reference sequence). Here the CDR3 DNA reads TGTGCCAGCAGCACCGGTGTTCTTGATGGCACAGATACGCAGTATTTT. This sequence encodes CASSTGVLDGTDTQYF.

The chain uses TRBV20-1 and TRBJ2-3; 13 positions match TRBD2. The CDR3 length is 16 residues. V shed 4 bases and J 3 bases; nucleotides not matched to a gene: 7. CDR1 and CDR2 from the germline V gene are DFQATT and SNEGSKA (reference sequence). The CDR3 sequence: CSATGLAGALTDTQYF. CDR3 DNA sequence: TGCAGTGCTACAGGACTAGCGGGAGCGTTGACAGATACGCAGTATTTT.

CDR3 loop: CSATQRNEQFF. The CDR3, as DNA: TGCAGTGCTACTCAGAGGAATGAGCAGTTCTTC. The chain is built from TRBV20-1 and TRBJ2-1; unclear D gene. The CDR3 has 11 residues. The germline V gene has CDR1 DFQATT and CDR2 SNEGSKA (reference sequence). The V end was cut by 4 bases, the J end by 7 bases, with 8 bases between.

The J gene is TRBJ2-3, the V gene TRBV29-1; D unclear. Trimming left V 4 bases short and J 0 bases short, with 8 bases between. Germline values: CDR1 SQVTM, CDR2 ANQGSEA. The CDR3 consists of 13 residues. In DNA, the CDR3 is TGCAGCGTTGTAAGGGCTAGCACAGATACGCAGTATTTT. Translating it yields CSVVRASTDTQYF.

The V call is TRBV9, the J call TRBJ2-1, with D possibly TRBD2 on 5 matching bases. Per germline, CDR1 SGDLS and CDR2 YYNGEE. The CDR3 is 14 residues long. V gave up 3 bases and J gave up 4 bases, with 11 bases separating them. The CDR3 spells CASSGTVGYNEQFF. The CDR3 DNA follows: TGTGCCAGCAGCGGGACTGTGGGTTACAATGAGCAGTTCTTC.

The chain employs TRBV20-1 and TRBJ1-5, with 12 nucleotides matching TRBD1. V dropped 5 bases and J dropped 4; count of bases not matched to a gene: 3. The CDR3 contains 14 residues. The germline gives CDR1 DFQATT, CDR2 SNEGSKA (reference sequence). CDR3 amino acids: CSAGGQGANQPQHF. CDR3 DNA sequence: TGCAGTGCTGGGGGACAGGGGGCAAATCAGCCCCAGCATTTT.

The chain joins TRBV20-1 to TRBJ2-1; D is unresolved. V lost 3 bases and J lost 5, with 11 bases in between. The CDR3 is made up of 13 amino acids. CDR1 and CDR2 (germline): DFQATT, SNEGSKA (reference sequence). CDR3 sequence reads: CSASRPKHNEQFF. The CDR3 bases are TGCAGTGCTAGCCGTCCTAAACACAATGAGCAGTTCTTC.

This clonotype was counted a single time. This rearrangement joins TRBV5-1 to TRBJ2-1, with a weak D call TRBD2 (6 bases). Germline lookup yields CDR1 SGHRS and CDR2 YFSETQ. Trimming removed 2 bases from V and 0 bases from J, with 12 bases in between. The CDR3 is 16 amino acids. CDR3 sequence (DNA): TGCGCCAGCAGCTTACCTAGCGAGAGCTCCTACAATGAGCAGTTCTTC. Translation gives CASSLPSESSYNEQFF.